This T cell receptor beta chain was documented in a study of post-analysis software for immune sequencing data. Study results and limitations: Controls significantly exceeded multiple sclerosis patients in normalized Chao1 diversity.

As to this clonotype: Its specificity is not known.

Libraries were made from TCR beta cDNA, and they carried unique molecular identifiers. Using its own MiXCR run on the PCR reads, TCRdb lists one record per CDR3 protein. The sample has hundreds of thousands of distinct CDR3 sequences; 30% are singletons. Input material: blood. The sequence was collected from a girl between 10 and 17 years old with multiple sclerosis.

In DNA, the CDR3 is TGTGCCAGCAGGGCAGACCCTCGGAAGGTCACTGAAGCTTTCTTT. Protein product: CASRADPRKVTEAFF. The chain is built from TRBV2 and TRBJ1-1; D gene ambiguous. This CDR3 has 15 residues. Germline V gene sequence: CDR1 SNHLY, CDR2 FYNNEI. With 6 bases removed from V and 4 bases from J, the gap between germline ends came to 18 bases.